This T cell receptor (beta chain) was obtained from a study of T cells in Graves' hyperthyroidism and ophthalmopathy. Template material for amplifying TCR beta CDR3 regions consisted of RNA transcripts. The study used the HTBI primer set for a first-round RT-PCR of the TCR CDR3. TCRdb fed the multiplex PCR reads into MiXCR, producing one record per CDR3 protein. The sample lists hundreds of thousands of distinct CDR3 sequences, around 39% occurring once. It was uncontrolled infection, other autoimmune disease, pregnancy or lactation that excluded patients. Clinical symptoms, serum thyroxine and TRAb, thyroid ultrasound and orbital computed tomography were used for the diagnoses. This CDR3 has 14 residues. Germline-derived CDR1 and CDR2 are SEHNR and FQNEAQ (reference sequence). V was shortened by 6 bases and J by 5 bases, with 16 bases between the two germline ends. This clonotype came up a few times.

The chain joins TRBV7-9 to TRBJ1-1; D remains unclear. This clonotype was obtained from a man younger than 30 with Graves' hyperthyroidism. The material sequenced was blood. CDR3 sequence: CASRVASRRTEAFF. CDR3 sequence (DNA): TGTGCCAGCAGGGTCGCGTCCCGGAGGACTGAAGCTTTCTTT.